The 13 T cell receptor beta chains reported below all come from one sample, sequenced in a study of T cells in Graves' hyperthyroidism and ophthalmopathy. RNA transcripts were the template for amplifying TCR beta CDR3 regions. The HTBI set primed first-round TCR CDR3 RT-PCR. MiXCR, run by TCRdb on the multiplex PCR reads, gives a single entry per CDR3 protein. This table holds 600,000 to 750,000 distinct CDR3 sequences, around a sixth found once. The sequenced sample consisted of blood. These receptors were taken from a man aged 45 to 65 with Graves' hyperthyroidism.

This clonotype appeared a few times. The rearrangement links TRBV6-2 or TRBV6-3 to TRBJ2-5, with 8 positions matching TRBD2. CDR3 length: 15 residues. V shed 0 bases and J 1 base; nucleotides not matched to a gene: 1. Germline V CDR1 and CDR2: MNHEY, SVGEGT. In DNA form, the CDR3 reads TGTGCCAGCAGTTACTCTGGACTAGCCCAAGAGACCCAGTACTTC. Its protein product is CASSYSGLAQETQYF.

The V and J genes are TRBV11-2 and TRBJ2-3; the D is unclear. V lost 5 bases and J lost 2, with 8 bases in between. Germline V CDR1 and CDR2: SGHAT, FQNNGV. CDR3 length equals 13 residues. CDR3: CASSRAFTDTQYF. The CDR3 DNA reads TGTGCCAGCAGCCGGGCGTTCACAGATACGCAGTATTTT. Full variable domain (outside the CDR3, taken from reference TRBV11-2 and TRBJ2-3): EAGVAQSPRYKIIEKRQSVAFWCNPISGHATLYWYQQILGQGPKLLIQFQNNGVVDDSQLPKDRFSAERLKGVDSTLKIQPAKLEDSAVYLCASSRAFTDTQYFGPGTRLTVL.

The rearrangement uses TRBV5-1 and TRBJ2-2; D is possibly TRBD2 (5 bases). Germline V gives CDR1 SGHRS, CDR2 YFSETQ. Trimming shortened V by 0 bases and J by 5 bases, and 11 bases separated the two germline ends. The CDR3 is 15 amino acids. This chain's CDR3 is CASSLDGVQTGELFF. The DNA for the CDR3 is TGCGCCAGCAGCTTGGACGGGGTTCAGACCGGGGAGCTGTTTTTT.

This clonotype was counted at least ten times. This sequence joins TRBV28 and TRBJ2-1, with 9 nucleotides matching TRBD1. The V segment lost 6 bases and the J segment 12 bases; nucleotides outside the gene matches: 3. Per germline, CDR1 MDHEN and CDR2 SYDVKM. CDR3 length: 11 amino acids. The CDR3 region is CASSHRGLQFF. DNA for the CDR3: TGTGCCAGCAGCCACAGGGGGCTGCAGTTCTTC. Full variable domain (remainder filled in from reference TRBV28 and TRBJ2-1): DVKVTQSSRYLVKRTGEKVFLECVQDMDHENMFWYRQDPGLGLRLIYFSYDVKMKEKGDIPEGYSVSREKKERFSLILESASTNQTSMYLCASSHRGLQFFGPGTRLTVL.

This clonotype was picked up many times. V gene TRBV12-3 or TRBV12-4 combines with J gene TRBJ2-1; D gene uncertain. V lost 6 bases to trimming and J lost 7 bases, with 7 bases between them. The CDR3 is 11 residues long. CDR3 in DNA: TGTGCCAGCAGGAGAGCTAATGAGCAGTTCTTC. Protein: CASRRANEQFF.

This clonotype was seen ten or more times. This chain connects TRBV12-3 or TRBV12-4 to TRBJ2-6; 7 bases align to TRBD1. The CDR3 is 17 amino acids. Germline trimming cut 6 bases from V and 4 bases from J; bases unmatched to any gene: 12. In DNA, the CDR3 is TGTGCCAGCAGACCCACCGACAGGGCATACGGGGCCAACGTCCTGACTTTC. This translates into CASRPTDRAYGANVLTF.

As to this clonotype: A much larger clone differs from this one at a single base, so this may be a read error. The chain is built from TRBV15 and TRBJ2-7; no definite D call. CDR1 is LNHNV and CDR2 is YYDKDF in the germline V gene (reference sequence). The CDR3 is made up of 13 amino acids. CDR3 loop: CATSERRNYEQCF. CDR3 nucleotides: TGTGCCACCAGCGAGCGCCGGAACTACGAGCAGTGCTTC.

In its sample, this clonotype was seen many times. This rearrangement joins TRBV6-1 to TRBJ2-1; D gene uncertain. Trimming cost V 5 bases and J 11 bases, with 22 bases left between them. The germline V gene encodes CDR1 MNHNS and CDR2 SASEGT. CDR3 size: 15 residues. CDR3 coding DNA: TGTGCCAGCAGTACCCGGGCTGCAACACTCCTTAAGCAGTTCTTC. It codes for CASSTRAATLLKQFF.

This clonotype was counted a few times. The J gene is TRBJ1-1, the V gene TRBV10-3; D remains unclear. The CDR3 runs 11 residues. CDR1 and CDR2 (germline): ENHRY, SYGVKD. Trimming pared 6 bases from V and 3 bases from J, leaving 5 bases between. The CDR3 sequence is CAISEDTEAFF. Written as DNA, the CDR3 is TGTGCCATCAGCGAGGACACTGAAGCTTTCTTT.

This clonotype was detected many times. Here the CDR3 DNA reads TGCGCCAGCAGCTTAGGACAGAGCTCTGGGGCCAACGTCCTGACTTTC. This sequence encodes CASSLGQSSGANVLTF. V gene TRBV5-1 combines with J gene TRBJ2-6, with a weak D call TRBD1 (6 bases). The CDR3 length is 16 residues. Trimming left V 2 bases short and J 0 bases short, with 9 bases between. The germline CDR1 and CDR2 sequences are SGHRS and YFSETQ.

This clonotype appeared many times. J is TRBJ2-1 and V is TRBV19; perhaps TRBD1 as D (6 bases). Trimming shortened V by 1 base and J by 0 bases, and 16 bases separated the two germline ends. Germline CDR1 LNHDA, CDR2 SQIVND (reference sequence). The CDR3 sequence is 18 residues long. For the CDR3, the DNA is TGTGCCAGTAGTATAGGAATTCGGACAGCCAGCTCCTACAATGAGCAGTTCTTC. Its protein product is CASSIGIRTASSYNEQFF.

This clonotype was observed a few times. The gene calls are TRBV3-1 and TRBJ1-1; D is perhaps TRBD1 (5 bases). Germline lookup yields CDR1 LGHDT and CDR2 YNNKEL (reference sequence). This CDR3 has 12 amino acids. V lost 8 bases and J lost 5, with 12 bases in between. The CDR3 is CASSTWGTEAFF. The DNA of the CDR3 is TGTGCCAGCTCTACTTGGGGGACTGAAGCTTTCTTT.

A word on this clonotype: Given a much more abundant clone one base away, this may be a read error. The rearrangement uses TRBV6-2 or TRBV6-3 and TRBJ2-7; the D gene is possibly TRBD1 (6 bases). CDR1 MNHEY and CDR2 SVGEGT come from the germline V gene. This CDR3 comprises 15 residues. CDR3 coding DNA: TGTGCCAGCAGCGCCGACCGGACAGTACCCTACGAGCGGTACTTC. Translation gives CASSADRTVPYERYF.